A few counts support the clone carrying this T cell receptor beta chain. Its matching antigen is unknown. The record originates from a study of T cell repertoires in cytomegalovirus infection. Study overall: Epitope selection comprised recently identified HLA-C-restricted CMV epitopes and well-studied HLA-B-restricted CMV epitopes. Through public TCR beta signatures, both CMV infection and matching HLA type were indicated.

Study observations and caveats: Across the ex vivo response, the dominant clonotypes were HLA-C-restricted CMV-specific TCR beta clonotypes. People with CMV and the relevant HLA were identified by cumulative public TCR beta family frequency.

Germline values: CDR1 MNHEY, CDR2 SMNVEV (reference sequence). The CDR3 covers 18 residues. Germline trimming cut 6 bases from V and 2 bases from J; bases unmatched to any gene: 15. TCRdb re-derived calls from the reads in MiXCR, one entry per CDR3 protein. In the table there are 360,000 or so distinct CDR3 sequences, 34% of which are singletons. The TCR comes from a human donor in good health (CMV status not recorded). Some clones in this sample may be carry-over from other donors' samples. Specimen: cultured PBMCs, collected from culture after CMV antigen stimulation. This chain links TRBV27 with TRBJ2-3; TRBD2 matches at 9 bases. For the CDR3, the DNA is TGTGCCAGCAGAAGTTTTATTTCGACTAGCGGAACCACAGATACGCAGTATTTT. It specifies CASRSFISTSGTTDTQYF.